This T cell receptor beta chain comes out of a study of chemoradiotherapy in HPV16-positive cancers. Repertoires were generated with immunoSEQ multiplex PCR, while TCRdb's copy carries only in-frame clones and drops some. The sample has 30,000 or so clones; approximately 88% are singletons. Germline V lookup: CDR1 PRHDT, CDR2 FYEKMQ (reference sequence). The V end lost 4 bases, the J end lost 3 bases, and 9 bases lay between the germline ends. The CDR3 is 13 amino acids. This receptor was obtained from a human donor with HPV-associated anogenital cancer. This specimen was blood, taken from a patient who underwent chemoradiotherapy. The chain couples TRBV13 to TRBJ1-1; tentatively, D is TRBD1 (5 bases). The CDR3 DNA follows: TGTGCCAGCAGCTCAGACAGCTACACTGAAGCTTTCTTT. Its protein product is CASSSDSYTEAFF.